Below, 30 T cell receptor beta chains from the same sample are listed, as sequenced in a study of regulatory T cells in long-lasting Graves disease. Investigators prepared the TCR beta libraries by applying iRepertoire HTBI primers and Arm-PCR of CDR3 regions. TCRdb re-derived calls from the multiplex PCR reads in MiXCR, one entry per CDR3 protein. This sample has around 250,000 distinct CDR3 sequences, with roughly 21% found just once. Time point noted: newly diagnosed GD, antithyroid drugs for less than 3 months. RNA isolated from PBMCs was used to make the TCR library. Sequences were derived from peripheral blood mononuclear cells (PBMCs), sampled at new diagnosis, from a patient treated with antithyroid drugs. The receptors here all came from a female donor with Graves disease.

The genes are TRBV7-2 and TRBJ1-5; no clear D. Germline V gene sequence: CDR1 SGHTA, CDR2 FQGNSA. This CDR3 is built from 14 residues. Between the trimmed V and J ends, which lost 1 base and 7 bases, there was a span of 11 bases. The CDR3 DNA sequence: TGTGCCAGCAGCTTAGAGCAGCTGATACAGCCCCAGCATTTT. Amino acids: CASSLEQLIQPQHF.

V usage is TRBV18 and J usage is TRBJ2-7; D is unresolved. CDR1 is KGHSH and CDR2 is LQKENI in the germline V gene. Trimming stripped 5 bases from V and 12 bases from J, with 23 bases between. This CDR3 is 14 amino acids long. The DNA for the CDR3 is TGTGCCAGCTCAGTTAGCCTCGAATCGGATTTTCGGTACTTC. This codes for CASSVSLESDFRYF.

About this clonotype itself: The junction departs from the called germline gene at one end, perhaps through a read error. The V and J genes are TRBV19 and TRBJ2-2; D not certain. The V gene's germline CDR1 is LNHDA and CDR2 SQIVND (reference sequence). The CDR3 consists of 15 residues. In DNA, the CDR3 is TGTGCGAGTAGAGGACCTCCATTGAACACCGGGGAGCTGTTTTTT. Amino acid sequence: CASRGPPLNTGELFF.

In this sample, this clonotype turned up many times. The chain is built from TRBV20-1 and TRBJ1-2; D perhaps matches TRBD1 (6 bases). Germline V gene data show CDR1 as DFQATT and CDR2 as SNEGSKA (reference sequence). The germline V and J ends were trimmed by 8 bases and 6 bases, with 19 bases remaining between them. This CDR3 is built from 13 residues. CDR3 protein: CSPGVRISNGYTF. The CDR3 DNA reads TGCAGTCCAGGGGTCCGAATTTCCAATGGCTACACCTTC.

This clonotype was seen a handful of times. The rearrangement joins TRBV20-1 to TRBJ2-7; 8 nucleotides agree with TRBD2. This CDR3 has 16 amino acids. Trimming removed 3 bases from V and 5 bases from J; junction bases left unmatched: 15. Germline assignment: CDR1 DFQATT and CDR2 SNEGSKA (reference sequence). The CDR3: CSASLAGGLPSNEQYF. The CDR3 nucleotides are TGCAGTGCTAGTCTTGCGGGGGGCCTCCCCTCTAACGAGCAGTACTTC.

This clonotype was counted many times. J is TRBJ2-5 and V is TRBV7-2; 10 bases map to TRBD2. This CDR3 spans 16 amino acids. Germline V gene lookup returns CDR1 SGHTA and CDR2 FQGNSA. The V and J ends lost 5 bases and 0 bases, in that order; junction bases with no gene match: 6. The CDR3 DNA reads TGTGCCAGCAGCCCATCAGCGGGGGGGTACCAAGAGACCCAGTACTTC. Residues: CASSPSAGGYQETQYF.

This chain links TRBV20-1 with TRBJ1-3, with D possibly TRBD1 on 6 matching bases. V was clipped by 6 bases and J by 0 bases, with 12 bases between them. Germline V CDR1 and CDR2: DFQATT, SNEGSKA (reference sequence). The CDR3 length is 14 residues. The CDR3 bases are TGCAGTGCGGACTCGGACAGCTCTGGAAACACCATATATTTT. Translation gives CSADSDSSGNTIYF.

This clonotype was seen ten or more times. J is TRBJ2-7 and V is TRBV20-1; TRBD1 agrees at 11 bases. This CDR3 region has 18 residues. CDR1 and CDR2 from the germline V gene are DFQATT and SNEGSKA (reference sequence). With V trimmed by 2 bases and J by 2 bases, 14 bases remained unmatched. The CDR3 nucleotides are TGCAGTGCTAGATCCCGGGTCGTGGGGACAGGGGGTACCTACGAGCAGTACTTC. Protein sequence: CSARSRVVGTGGTYEQYF.

For this clonotype: A much larger clone differs by one base, so this may be a read error. The chain couples TRBV5-1 to TRBJ2-3, with unresolved D. V lost 3 bases and J 5 bases, leaving 19 bases between the germline ends. The CDR3 contains 16 residues. CDR1 and CDR2 from the germline V gene are SGHRS and YFSETQ. CDR3 region: CASSSAGGSLEDTQYF. In DNA form, the CDR3 reads TGCGCCAGCAGCTCGGCCGGTGGCTCATTAGAAGATACGCAGTATTTT.

In its sample, this clonotype was seen many times. The chain couples TRBV6-5 to TRBJ2-1; D possibly corresponds to TRBD1 (6 bases). The length of the CDR3 is 15 residues. Between the trimmed V and J ends, which lost 1 base and 2 bases, there was a span of 9 bases. CDR1 is MNHEY, CDR2 SVGAGI, per germline. The CDR3 loop reads CASSYWAGAYNEQFF. In nucleotides, the CDR3 is TGTGCCAGCAGTTACTGGGCAGGGGCCTACAATGAGCAGTTCTTC.

V gene TRBV12-3 or TRBV12-4 combines with J gene TRBJ1-5; D gene uncertain. Trimming took 5 bases from V and 5 from J, leaving 13 bases between them. The CDR3 consists of 14 residues. This chain's CDR3 is CASSDAEHHQPQHF. CDR3 in DNA: TGTGCCAGCAGTGATGCAGAGCACCATCAGCCCCAGCATTTT.

A word on this clonotype: A far larger clone is one base from this, pointing to a likely read error. V gene TRBV7-3 combines with J gene TRBJ2-1, with TRBD1 identical over 9 bases. The J call may be incorrect, as the DNA end agrees better with TRBJ2-5. Germline V lookup: CDR1 SGHTA, CDR2 FQGTGA. The CDR3 sequence is 15 residues long. The CDR3 sequence: CASSLVGTGQETQYF. CDR3 DNA sequence: TGTGCCAGCAGCTTAGTAGGGACAGGGCAAGAGACCCAGTACTTC.

This clonotype was seen at least ten times. This chain joins TRBV19 and TRBJ1-1, with D tentatively TRBD1 (5 bases). The CDR3 spans 15 residues. V was pared by 7 bases and J by 4 bases, with 19 bases between. The germline gives CDR1 LNHDA, CDR2 SQIVND (reference sequence). CDR3 protein: CASTQPGTVGTEAFF. The CDR3 DNA reads as TGTGCCAGTACCCAGCCCGGGACGGTGGGCACTGAAGCTTTCTTT.

This clonotype was found many times. The rearrangement joins TRBV7-2 to TRBJ2-5, with 7 nucleotides matching TRBD1. Germline V gene data show CDR1 as SGHTA and CDR2 as FQGNSA. The CDR3 sequence is 13 residues long. The trim removed 5 bases at V and 2 bases at J, leaving 2 bases unmatched. This CDR3 reads CASSVTGQETQYF. The CDR3, as DNA: TGTGCCAGCAGCGTGACAGGGCAAGAGACCCAGTACTTC.

This clonotype occurred many times. The chain uses TRBV20-1 and TRBJ2-3; D possibly matches TRBD1 or TRBD2 (5 bases each). Trimming pared 2 bases from V and 1 base from J, leaving 10 bases between. This CDR3 contains 14 residues. CDR1 and CDR2 (germline): DFQATT, SNEGSKA (reference sequence). The CDR3 bases are TGCAGTGCTAGACGGGACGAGGGCACAGATACGCAGTATTTT. It encodes CSARRDEGTDTQYF.

This clonotype occurred once. The chain couples TRBV10-3 to TRBJ1-1; possibly TRBD1 for D (6 bases). The germline V and J ends were trimmed by 10 bases and 0 bases, with 15 bases remaining between them. There are 14 residues in the CDR3. Germline V CDR1 and CDR2: ENHRY, SYGVKD. The CDR3, as DNA: TGTGCCACCCGCCGGGCAGGGGTGAACACTGAAGCTTTCTTT. Translation gives CATRRAGVNTEAFF.

This clonotype has a single count. This likely came from a read error, as a far larger clone is one base away. Since no conserved phenylalanine or tryptophan closes the CDR3, a read error is the likely cause. V and J are TRBV11-2 and TRBJ2-5; D may be TRBD1 (5 bases). The germline V and J ends were trimmed by 6 bases and 1 base, with 18 bases remaining between them. This CDR3 has 16 amino acids. In germline, CDR1 is SGHAT, CDR2 FQNNGV. For the CDR3, the DNA is TGTGCCAGCAGTGTCAGTCGGCAGGGCCTCCAAGAGACCCAGTACTAC. It translates to CASSVSRQGLQETQYY.

In DNA form, the CDR3 reads TGTGCCAGCAGCCAAGATCGGGAGTTACATTTT. Translating gives CASSQDRELHF. V usage is TRBV3-1 and J usage is TRBJ1-5; D remains unclear. The germline V gene has CDR1 LGHDT and CDR2 YNNKEL (reference sequence). CDR3 length: 11 residues. V was pared by 0 bases and J by 16 bases, with 10 bases between.

This clonotype was found many times. The chain links TRBV29-1 to TRBJ2-5, with 13 bases lining up with TRBD2. With 8 bases clipped from V and 3 bases from J, the junction kept 6 bases outside the gene matches. The CDR3 covers 14 residues. Germline CDR1 and CDR2: SQVTM and ANQGSEA. The CDR3 spells CSLQGLAGEETQYF. The CDR3, as DNA: TGCAGCCTACAAGGACTAGCGGGGGAAGAGACCCAGTACTTC.

This chain joins TRBV20-1 and TRBJ1-5; D gene uncertain. Germline V gene sequence: CDR1 DFQATT, CDR2 SNEGSKA (reference sequence). The length of the CDR3 is 17 residues. V lost 3 bases and J 4 bases, leaving 22 bases between the germline ends. CDR3: CSARDLGGNGKNQPQHF. In nucleotides, the CDR3 is TGCAGTGCTAGGGATCTGGGAGGGAACGGGAAGAATCAGCCCCAGCATTTT.

In this sample, this clonotype turned up a few times. The chain is built from TRBV29-1 and TRBJ2-7; weak D call: TRBD1 (5 bases). The V end lost 4 bases, the J end lost 2 bases, and 12 bases lay between the germline ends. Per germline, CDR1 SQVTM and CDR2 ANQGSEA. The CDR3 loop spans 13 amino acids. CDR3 DNA sequence: TGCAGCGTTGTAGACAGTCTAGCCTACGAGCAGTACTTC. Its protein is CSVVDSLAYEQYF.

V gene TRBV7-7 combines with J gene TRBJ2-1, with D possibly being TRBD1 (7 bases). V was trimmed by 5 bases and J by 7 bases, leaving 21 bases between them. The CDR3 has 16 residues. The germline V gene has CDR1 SSHAT and CDR2 FNYEAQ (reference sequence). The CDR3, as DNA: TGTGCCAGCAGCCCAGGGTACAGGGGAGGTAGTAATGAGCAGTTCTTC. It codes for CASSPGYRGGSNEQFF.

The table lists this clonotype with a few counts. At one of its ends the junction is not consistent with the germline gene, which may arise from a read error. This chain connects TRBV4-2 to TRBJ1-1, with unresolved D. This CDR3 contains 12 residues. Germline V gene sequence: CDR1 LGHNA, CDR2 YNFKEQ. CDR3 bases: TGTGCCGGCAGCCAAGAGGGCTTTGAAGCTTTCTTT. This gives the protein CAGSQEGFEAFF.

Many counts were recorded for this clonotype. This chain uses TRBV12-3 or TRBV12-4 with TRBJ2-1; possibly TRBD2 for D (5 bases). CDR3 length: 14 residues. Trimming left V 4 bases short and J 7 bases short, with 14 bases between. The CDR3 nucleotides read TGTGCCAGCAGTTCAATGAGCGGTTATAATGAGCAGTTCTTC. It yields the protein CASSSMSGYNEQFF.

With regard to this clonotype: A far bigger clonotype differs at one base, so this is likely a read error. The V and J genes are TRBV7-6 and TRBJ2-1, with D tentatively TRBD2 (5 bases). With 7 bases removed from V and 7 bases from J, the gap between germline ends came to 23 bases. The CDR3 extends over 16 amino acids. The germline CDR1 and CDR2 sequences are SGHVS and FNYEAQ. The CDR3 sequence: CASTPETGTMGNEQFF. The CDR3 DNA follows: TGTGCCAGCACCCCCGAAACGGGAACCATGGGGAATGAGCAGTTCTTC.

The table lists this clonotype with many counts. The chain recombines TRBV20-1 with TRBJ1-5; D perhaps matches TRBD1 (5 bases). This CDR3 has 15 residues. V lost 0 bases and J 5 bases, leaving 14 bases between the germline ends. Germline CDR1 is DFQATT and CDR2 is SNEGSKA (reference sequence). CDR3 protein: CSARDRGRRDQPQHF. Written as DNA, the CDR3 is TGCAGTGCTAGAGATCGGGGGAGGAGGGATCAGCCCCAGCATTTT.

The V and J genes are TRBV5-5 and TRBJ2-2; D possibly corresponds to TRBD1 (6 bases). Trimming left V 5 bases short and J 4 bases short, with 12 bases between. Germline V gives CDR1 SGHKS, CDR2 YYEKEE (reference sequence). The CDR3 is 14 residues long. This chain's CDR3 is CASSRTAVTGELFF. The CDR3 DNA reads as TGTGCCAGCAGTCGGACAGCGGTCACCGGGGAGCTGTTTTTT.

Many counts were recorded for this clonotype. The chain employs TRBV20-1 and TRBJ1-2, with unresolved D. V was trimmed by 5 bases and J by 0 bases, leaving 7 bases between them. The CDR3 consists of 12 residues. Germline loops: CDR1 DFQATT, CDR2 SNEGSKA (reference sequence). CDR3 nucleotide sequence: TGCAGTGCTCCCGGTTCTAACTATGGCTACACCTTC. This translates into CSAPGSNYGYTF.

This clonotype was observed many times. The rearrangement links TRBV20-1 to TRBJ2-1, with 7 bases aligning to TRBD2. There are 14 residues in the CDR3. The germline CDR1 and CDR2 sequences are DFQATT and SNEGSKA (reference sequence). With 1 base clipped from V and 5 bases from J, the junction kept 5 bases outside the gene matches. The CDR3 sequence: CSARATSHNNEQFF. The CDR3 DNA reads as TGCAGTGCTAGAGCGACTAGCCACAACAATGAGCAGTTCTTC.

Many counts were recorded for this clonotype. The chain carries TRBV11-3 and TRBJ2-2; weak D call: TRBD2 (6 bases). The germline V and J ends were trimmed by 1 base and 0 bases, with 12 bases remaining between them. CDR1 and CDR2 from the germline V gene are SGHNT and YENEEA. The CDR3 sequence is 17 residues long. CDR3 coding DNA: TGTGCCAGCAGCTTAGCCCATGGACTAACGAACACCGGGGAGCTGTTTTTT. Its protein product is CASSLAHGLTNTGELFF.